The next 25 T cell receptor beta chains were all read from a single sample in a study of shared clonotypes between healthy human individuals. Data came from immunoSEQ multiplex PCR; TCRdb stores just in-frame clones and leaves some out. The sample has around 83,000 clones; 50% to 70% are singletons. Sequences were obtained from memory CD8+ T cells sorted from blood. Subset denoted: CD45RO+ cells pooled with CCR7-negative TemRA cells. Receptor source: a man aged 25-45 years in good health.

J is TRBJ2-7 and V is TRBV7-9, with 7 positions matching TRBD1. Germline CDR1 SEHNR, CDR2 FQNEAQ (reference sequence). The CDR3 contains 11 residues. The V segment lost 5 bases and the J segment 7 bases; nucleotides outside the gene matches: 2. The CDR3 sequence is CASSMDREQYF. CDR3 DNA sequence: TGTGCCAGCAGCATGGACAGGGAGCAGTACTTC.

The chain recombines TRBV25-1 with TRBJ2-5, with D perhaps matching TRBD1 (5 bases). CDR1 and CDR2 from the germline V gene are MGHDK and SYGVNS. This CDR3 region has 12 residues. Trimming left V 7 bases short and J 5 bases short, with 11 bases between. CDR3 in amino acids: CASTRQGETQYF. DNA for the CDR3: TGTGCCAGCACTCGGCAGGGTGAGACCCAGTACTTC.

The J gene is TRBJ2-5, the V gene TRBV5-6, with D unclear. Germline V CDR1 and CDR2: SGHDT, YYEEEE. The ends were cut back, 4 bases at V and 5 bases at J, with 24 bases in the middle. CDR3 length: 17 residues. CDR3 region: CASSRAIETVDAETQYF. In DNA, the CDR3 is TGTGCCAGCAGCAGGGCTATCGAGACGGTGGATGCTGAGACCCAGTACTTC.

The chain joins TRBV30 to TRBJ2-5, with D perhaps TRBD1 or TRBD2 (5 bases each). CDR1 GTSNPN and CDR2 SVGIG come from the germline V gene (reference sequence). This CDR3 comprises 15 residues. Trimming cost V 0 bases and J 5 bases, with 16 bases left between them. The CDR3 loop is CAWSVGEPGRETQYF. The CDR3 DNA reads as TGTGCCTGGAGTGTAGGAGAACCGGGGCGGGAGACCCAGTACTTC.

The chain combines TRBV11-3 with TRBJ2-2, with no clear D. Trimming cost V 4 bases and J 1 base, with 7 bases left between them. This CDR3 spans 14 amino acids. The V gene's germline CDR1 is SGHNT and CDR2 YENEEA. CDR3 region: CASSSDGNTGELFF. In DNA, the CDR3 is TGTGCCAGCAGCTCGGACGGGAACACCGGGGAGCTGTTTTTT.

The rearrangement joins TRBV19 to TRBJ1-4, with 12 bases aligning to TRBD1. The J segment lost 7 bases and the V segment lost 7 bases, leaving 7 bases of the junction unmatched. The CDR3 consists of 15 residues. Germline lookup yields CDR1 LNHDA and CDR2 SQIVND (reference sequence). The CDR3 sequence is CASKGTGGESEKLFF. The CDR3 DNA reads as TGTGCCAGTAAGGGGACAGGGGGCGAGTCTGAAAAACTGTTTTTT.

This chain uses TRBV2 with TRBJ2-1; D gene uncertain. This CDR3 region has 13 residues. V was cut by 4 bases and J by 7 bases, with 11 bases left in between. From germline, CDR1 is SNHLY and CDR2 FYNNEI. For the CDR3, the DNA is TGTGCCAGCAGTGTACTCGTTTCTAATGAGCAGTTCTTC. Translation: CASSVLVSNEQFF.

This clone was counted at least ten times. CDR3 nucleotides: TGTGCCAGCAGCCCGTGGGCGGGAGAAGACAATGAGCAGTTCTTC. Translated: CASSPWAGEDNEQFF. V and J are TRBV7-2 and TRBJ2-1, with 7 bases fitting TRBD2. V was pared by 5 bases and J by 5 bases, with 9 bases of the junction left unmatched. The germline CDR1 and CDR2 sequences are SGHTA and FQGNSA. The CDR3 totals 15 residues.

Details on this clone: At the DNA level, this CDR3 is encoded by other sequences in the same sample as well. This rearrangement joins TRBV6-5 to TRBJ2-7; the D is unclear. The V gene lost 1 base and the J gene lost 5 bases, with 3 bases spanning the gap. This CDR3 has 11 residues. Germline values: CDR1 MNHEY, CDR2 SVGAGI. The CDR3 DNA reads TGTGCCAGCAGTTACTTGGACGAGCAGTACTTC. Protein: CASSYLDEQYF.

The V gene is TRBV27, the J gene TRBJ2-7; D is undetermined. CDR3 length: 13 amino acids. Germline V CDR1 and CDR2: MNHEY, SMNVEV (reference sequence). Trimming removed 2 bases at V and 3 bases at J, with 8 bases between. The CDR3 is CASSLKQSYEQYF. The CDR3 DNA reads TGTGCCAGCAGTTTAAAACAGAGCTACGAGCAGTACTTC.

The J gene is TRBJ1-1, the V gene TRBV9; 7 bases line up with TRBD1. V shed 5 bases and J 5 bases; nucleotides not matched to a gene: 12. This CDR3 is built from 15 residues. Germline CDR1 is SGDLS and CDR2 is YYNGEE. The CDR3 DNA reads TGTGCCAGCAGTAACAGGGGACACCCGAATACTGAAGCTTTCTTT. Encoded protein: CASSNRGHPNTEAFF.

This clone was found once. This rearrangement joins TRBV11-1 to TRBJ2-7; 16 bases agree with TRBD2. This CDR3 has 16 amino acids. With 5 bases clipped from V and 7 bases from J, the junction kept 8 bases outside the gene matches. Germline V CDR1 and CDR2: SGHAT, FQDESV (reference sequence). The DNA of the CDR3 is TGTGCCAGCAGCCAGGGACTAGCGGGAGGGCCGGGTGAGCAGTACTTC. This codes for CASSQGLAGGPGEQYF.

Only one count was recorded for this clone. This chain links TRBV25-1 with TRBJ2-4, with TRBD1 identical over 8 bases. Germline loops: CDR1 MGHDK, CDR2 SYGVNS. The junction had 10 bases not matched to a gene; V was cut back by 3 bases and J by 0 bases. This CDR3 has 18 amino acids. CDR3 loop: CASSDGEGTGIAKNIQYF. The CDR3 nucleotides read TGTGCCAGCAGTGATGGAGAGGGGACAGGAATAGCCAAAAACATTCAGTACTTC.

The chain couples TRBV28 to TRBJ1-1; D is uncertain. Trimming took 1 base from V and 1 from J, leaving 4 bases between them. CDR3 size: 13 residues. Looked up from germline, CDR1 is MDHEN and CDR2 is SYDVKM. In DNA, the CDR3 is TGTGCCAGCAGTTTATTAGCGAACACTGAAGCTTTCTTT. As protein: CASSLLANTEAFF. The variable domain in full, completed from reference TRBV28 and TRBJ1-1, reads DVKVTQSSRYLVKRTGEKVFLECVQDMDHENMFWYRQDPGLGLRLIYFSYDVKMKEKGDIPEGYSVSREKKERFSLILESASTNQTSMYLCASSLLANTEAFFGQGTRLTVV.

CDR3 DNA sequence: TGTGCCAGCAGCTTACGGGGGGGTCCCTACGAGCAGTACTTC. Amino acids: CASSLRGGPYEQYF. The chain is built from TRBV7-6 and TRBJ2-7, with 8 bases fitting TRBD2. Germline V gives CDR1 SGHVS, CDR2 FNYEAQ. The CDR3 length is 14 residues. J was trimmed by 2 bases and V by 2 bases; bases with no gene match: 2.

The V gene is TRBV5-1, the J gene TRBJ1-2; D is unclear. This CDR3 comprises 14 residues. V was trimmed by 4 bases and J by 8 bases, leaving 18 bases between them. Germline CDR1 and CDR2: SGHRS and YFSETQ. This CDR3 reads CASSALPGVDGYTF. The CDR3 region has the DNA TGCGCCAGCAGCGCCCTCCCGGGAGTAGACGGCTACACCTTC.

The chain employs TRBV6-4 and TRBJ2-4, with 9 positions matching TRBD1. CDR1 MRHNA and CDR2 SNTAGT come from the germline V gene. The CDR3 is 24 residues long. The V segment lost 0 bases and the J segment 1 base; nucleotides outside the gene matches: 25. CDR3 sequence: CASSDSVRLRAGQGWGRAKNIQYF. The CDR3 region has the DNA TGTGCCAGCAGTGACTCCGTCCGGCTTAGAGCTGGACAGGGGTGGGGACGGGCCAAAAACATTCAGTACTTC.

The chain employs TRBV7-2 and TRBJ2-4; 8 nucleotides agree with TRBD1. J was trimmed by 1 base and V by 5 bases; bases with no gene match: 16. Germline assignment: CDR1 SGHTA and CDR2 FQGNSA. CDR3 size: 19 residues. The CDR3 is CASSRSTGDVVSAKNIQYF. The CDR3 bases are TGTGCCAGCAGCCGATCGACAGGGGACGTGGTCTCGGCCAAAAACATTCAGTACTTC.

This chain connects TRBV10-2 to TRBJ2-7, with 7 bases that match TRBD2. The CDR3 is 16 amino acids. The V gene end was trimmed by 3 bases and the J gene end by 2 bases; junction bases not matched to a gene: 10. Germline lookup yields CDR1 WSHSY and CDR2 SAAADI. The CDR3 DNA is TGCGCCAGCAGTGACTCGGGAGGCGCCGCCACCTACGAGCAGTACTTC. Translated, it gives CASSDSGGAATYEQYF.

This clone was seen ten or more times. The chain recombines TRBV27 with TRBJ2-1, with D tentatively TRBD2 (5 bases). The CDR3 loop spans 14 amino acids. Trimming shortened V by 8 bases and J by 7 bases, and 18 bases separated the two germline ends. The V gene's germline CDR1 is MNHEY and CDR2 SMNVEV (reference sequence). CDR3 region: CASSKAARTNEQFF. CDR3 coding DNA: TGTGCCAGCTCCAAAGCTGCGCGGACTAATGAGCAGTTCTTC.

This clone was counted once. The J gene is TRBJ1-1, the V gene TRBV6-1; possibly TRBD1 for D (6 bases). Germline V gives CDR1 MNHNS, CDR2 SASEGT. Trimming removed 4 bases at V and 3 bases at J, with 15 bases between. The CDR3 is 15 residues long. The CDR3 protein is CASSAGAGEYTEAFF. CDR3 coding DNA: TGTGCCAGCAGTGCCGGGGCAGGGGAGTACACTGAAGCTTTCTTT.

CDR3 DNA sequence: TGCGCCAGCAGCCAAGATCAGGCTTGGGAGCAGTACTTC. Residues: CASSQDQAWEQYF. The genes are TRBV4-1 and TRBJ2-7; no reliable D call. The germline gives CDR1 MGHRA, CDR2 YSYEKL. Trimming left V 0 bases short and J 7 bases short, with 10 bases between. This CDR3 is built from 13 residues.

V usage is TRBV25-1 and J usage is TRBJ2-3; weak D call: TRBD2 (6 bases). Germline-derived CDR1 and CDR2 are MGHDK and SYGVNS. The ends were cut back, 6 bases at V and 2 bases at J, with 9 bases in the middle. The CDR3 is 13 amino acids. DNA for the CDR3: TGTGCCAGCAGGGGAGGTTACACAGATACGCAGTATTTT. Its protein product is CASRGGYTDTQYF. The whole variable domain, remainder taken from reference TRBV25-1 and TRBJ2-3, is EADIYQTPRYLVIGTGKKITLECSQTMGHDKMYWYQQDPGMELHLIHYSYGVNSTEKGDLSSESTVSRIRTEHFPLTLESARPSHTSQYLCASRGGYTDTQYFGPGTRLTVL.

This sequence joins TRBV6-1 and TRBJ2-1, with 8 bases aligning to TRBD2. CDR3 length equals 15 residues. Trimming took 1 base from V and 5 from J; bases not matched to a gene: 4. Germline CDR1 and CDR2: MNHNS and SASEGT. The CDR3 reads CASSEEVAGNNEQFF. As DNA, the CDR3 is TGTGCCAGCAGTGAAGAGGTAGCGGGGAACAATGAGCAGTTCTTC.

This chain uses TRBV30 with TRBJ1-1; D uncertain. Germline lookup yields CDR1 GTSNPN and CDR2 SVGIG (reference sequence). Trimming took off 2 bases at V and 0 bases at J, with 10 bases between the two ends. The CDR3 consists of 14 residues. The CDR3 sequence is CAWSMGLMNTEAFF. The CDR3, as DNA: TGTGCCTGGAGTATGGGATTAATGAACACTGAAGCTTTCTTT.